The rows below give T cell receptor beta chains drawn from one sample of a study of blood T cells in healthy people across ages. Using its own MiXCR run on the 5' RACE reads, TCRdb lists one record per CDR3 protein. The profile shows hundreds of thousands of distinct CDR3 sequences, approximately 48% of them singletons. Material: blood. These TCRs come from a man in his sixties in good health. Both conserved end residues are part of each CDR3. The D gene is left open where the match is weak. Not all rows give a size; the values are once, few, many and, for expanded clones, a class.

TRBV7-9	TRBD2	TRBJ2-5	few	CASSWIGGGETQYF	TGTGCCAGCAGCTGGATCGGGGGGGGAGAGACCCAGTACTTC
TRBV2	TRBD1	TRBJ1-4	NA	CASADRGGEKLFF	TGTGCCAGCGCCGACAGGGGTGGGGAAAAACTGTTTTTT
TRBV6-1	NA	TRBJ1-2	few	CASSAGPAVYGYTF	TGTGCCAGCTCGGCGGGACCGGCGGTTTATGGCTACACCTTC
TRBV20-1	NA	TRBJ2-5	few	CSAKIGAQETQYF	TGCAGTGCCAAGATCGGGGCGCAAGAGACCCAGTACTTC
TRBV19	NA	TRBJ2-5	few	CASSNTRGARETQYF	TGTGCCAGTAGTAACACTAGGGGTGCAAGAGAGACCCAGTACTTC
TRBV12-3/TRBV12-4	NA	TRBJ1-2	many	CASSPRTDYGYTF	TGCGCCAGCAGCCCTCGGACAGACTATGGCTACACCTTC
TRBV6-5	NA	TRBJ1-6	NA	CASSYSRGGYNSPLHF	TGTGCCAGCAGTTACTCGAGGGGGGGGTACAATTCACCCCTCCACTTT
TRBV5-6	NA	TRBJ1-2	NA	CASSGRSAPLYGYTF	TGTGCCAGCAGCGGCAGGAGCGCCCCGCTGTATGGCTACACCTTC
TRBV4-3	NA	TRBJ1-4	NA	CASSQVRTDEKLFF	TGCGCCAGCAGCCAAGTTAGGACAGATGAAAAACTGTTTTTT
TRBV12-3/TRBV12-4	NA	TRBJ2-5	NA	CASRLRGEAQYF	TGTGCCAGCAGACTGAGAGGGGAAGCCCAGTACTTC
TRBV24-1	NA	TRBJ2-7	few	CATSVPGKDEQYF	TGTGCCACCAGTGTTCCAGGGAAGGACGAGCAGTACTTC
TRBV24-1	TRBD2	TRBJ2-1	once	CATSASGGPKETQFF	TGTGCCACCAGTGCAAGCGGGGGGCCAAAAGAGACCCAGTTCTTC
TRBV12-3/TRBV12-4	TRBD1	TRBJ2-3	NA	CASRPGQGARDTQYF	TGTGCCAGCAGACCAGGACAGGGGGCCAGAGATACGCAGTATTTT
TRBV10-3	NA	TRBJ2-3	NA	CAISDPLGGTQYF	TGTGCCATCAGCGATCCATTAGGAGGTACGCAGTATTTT
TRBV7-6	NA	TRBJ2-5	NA	CASSLGRLGATGETQYF	TGTGCCAGCAGCCTAGGGCGGCTTGGGGCAACTGGGGAGACCCAGTACTTC
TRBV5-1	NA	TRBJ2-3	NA	CASSLEGGHTQYF	TGCGCCAGCAGCTTGGAAGGGGGGCATACGCAGTATTTT
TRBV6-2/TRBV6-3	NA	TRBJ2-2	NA	CASQRQGSGELFF	TGTGCCAGTCAACGCCAGGGGTCCGGGGAGCTGTTTTTT
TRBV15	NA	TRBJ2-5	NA	CASRRGVQETQYF	TGTGCCAGTCGGAGAGGGGTACAAGAGACCCAGTACTTC
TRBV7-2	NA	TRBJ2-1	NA	CASSLSSRNEQFF	TGTGCCAGCAGCTTGTCCAGCCGCAATGAGCAGTTCTTC
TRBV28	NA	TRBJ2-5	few	CASAGRDKETQYF	TGTGCCAGCGCAGGGCGGGATAAAGAGACCCAGTACTTC
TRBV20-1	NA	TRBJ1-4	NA	CSARRPRANEKLFF	TGCAGTGCTAGACGGCCCCGGGCTAATGAAAAACTGTTTTTT
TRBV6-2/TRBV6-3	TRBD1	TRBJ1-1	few	CASRDFAGTGGTEAFF	TGTGCCAGCAGGGATTTTGCCGGGACAGGGGGCACTGAAGCTTTCTTT
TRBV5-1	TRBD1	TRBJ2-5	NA	CASSLADRDWETQYF	TGCGCCAGCAGCTTGGCCGACAGGGATTGGGAGACCCAGTACTTC
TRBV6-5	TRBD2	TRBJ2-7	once	CASKGLAGGSYEQYF	TGTGCCAGCAAGGGCCTAGCGGGAGGATCCTACGAGCAGTACTTC
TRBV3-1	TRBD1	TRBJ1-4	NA	CASSQGTGATNEKLFF	TGTGCCAGCAGCCAAGGGACAGGGGCAACTAATGAAAAACTGTTTTTT
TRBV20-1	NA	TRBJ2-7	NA	CSAKPFHEQYF	TGCAGTGCGAAGCCCTTCCACGAGCAGTACTTC
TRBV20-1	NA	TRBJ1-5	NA	CSARDQGGRHQPQHF	TGCAGTGCTAGAGACCAGGGTGGTCGGCATCAGCCCCAGCATTTT